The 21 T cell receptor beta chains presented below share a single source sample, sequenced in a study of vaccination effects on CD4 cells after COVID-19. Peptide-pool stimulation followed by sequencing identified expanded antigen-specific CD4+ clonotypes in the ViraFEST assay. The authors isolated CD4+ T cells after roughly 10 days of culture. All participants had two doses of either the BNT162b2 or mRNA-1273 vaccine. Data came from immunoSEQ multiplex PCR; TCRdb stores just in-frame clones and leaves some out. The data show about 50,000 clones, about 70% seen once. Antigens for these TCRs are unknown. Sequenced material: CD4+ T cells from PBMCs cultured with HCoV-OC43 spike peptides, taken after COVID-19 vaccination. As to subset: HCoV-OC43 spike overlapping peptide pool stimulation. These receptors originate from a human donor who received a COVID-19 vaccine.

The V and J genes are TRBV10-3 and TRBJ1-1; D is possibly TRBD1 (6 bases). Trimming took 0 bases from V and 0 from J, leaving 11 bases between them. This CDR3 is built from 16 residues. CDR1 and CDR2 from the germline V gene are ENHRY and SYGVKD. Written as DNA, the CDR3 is TGTGCCATCAGTGAGTCTCGTGGGGGCATGAACACTGAAGCTTTCTTT. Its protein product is CAISESRGGMNTEAFF.

In DNA, the CDR3 is TGTGCCAGCAGCTTGGACGGACGGGGGGCACTGTTCTTT. This translates into CASSLDGRGALFF. This sequence joins TRBV3-1 (or the pseudogene TRBV3-2) and TRBJ1-1; possible D gene TRBD1, 6 bases. V was pared by 5 bases and J by 14 bases, with 21 bases between. The CDR3 consists of 13 residues. The germline V gene encodes CDR1 LGHDT and CDR2 YNNKEL (reference sequence).

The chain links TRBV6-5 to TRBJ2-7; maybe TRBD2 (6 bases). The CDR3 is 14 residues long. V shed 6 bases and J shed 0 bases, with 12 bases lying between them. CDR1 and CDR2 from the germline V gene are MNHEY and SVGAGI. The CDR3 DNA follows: TGTGCCAGCAGACTAGCTCTAAGCTCCTACGAGCAGTACTTC. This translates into CASRLALSSYEQYF.

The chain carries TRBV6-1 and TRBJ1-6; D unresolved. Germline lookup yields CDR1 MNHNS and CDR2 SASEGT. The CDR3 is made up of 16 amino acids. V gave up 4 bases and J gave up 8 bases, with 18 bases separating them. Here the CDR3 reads CASSATKNRLDSPLHF. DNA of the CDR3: TGTGCCAGCAGTGCGACGAAAAACCGTTTAGATTCACCCCTCCACTTT.

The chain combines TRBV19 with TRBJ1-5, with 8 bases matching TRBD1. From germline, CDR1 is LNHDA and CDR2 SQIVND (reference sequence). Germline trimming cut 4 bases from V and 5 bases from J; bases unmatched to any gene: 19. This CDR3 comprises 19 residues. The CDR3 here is CASSTGDRLLFYGDQPQHF. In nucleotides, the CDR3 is TGTGCCAGTAGTACGGGGGACAGGCTGCTTTTTTACGGCGATCAGCCCCAGCATTTT.

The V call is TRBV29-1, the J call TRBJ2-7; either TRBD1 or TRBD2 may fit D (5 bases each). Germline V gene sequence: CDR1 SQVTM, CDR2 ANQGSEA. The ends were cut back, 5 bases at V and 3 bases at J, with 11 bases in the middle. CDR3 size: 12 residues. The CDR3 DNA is TGCAGCGTTTCCTTTGGGGGCTACGAGCAGTACTTC. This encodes CSVSFGGYEQYF.

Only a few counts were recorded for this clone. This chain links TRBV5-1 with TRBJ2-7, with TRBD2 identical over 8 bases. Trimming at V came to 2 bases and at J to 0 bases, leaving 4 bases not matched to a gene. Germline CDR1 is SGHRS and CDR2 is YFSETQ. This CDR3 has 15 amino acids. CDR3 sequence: CASSFHSGSSYEQYF. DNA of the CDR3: TGCGCCAGCAGCTTTCACAGCGGGAGCTCCTACGAGCAGTACTTC.

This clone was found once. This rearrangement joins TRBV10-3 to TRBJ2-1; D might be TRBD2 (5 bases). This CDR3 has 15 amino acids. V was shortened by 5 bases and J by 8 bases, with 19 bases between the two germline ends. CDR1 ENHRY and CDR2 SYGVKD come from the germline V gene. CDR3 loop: CAISPSGISGDEQFF. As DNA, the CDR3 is TGTGCCATCAGTCCCTCCGGCATAAGCGGCGATGAGCAGTTCTTC.

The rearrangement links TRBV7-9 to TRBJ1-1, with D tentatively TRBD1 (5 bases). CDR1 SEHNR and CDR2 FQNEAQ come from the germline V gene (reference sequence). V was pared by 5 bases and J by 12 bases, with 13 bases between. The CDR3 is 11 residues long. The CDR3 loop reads CASSRGRGTFF. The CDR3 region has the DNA TGTGCCAGCAGCAGGGGCCGTGGGACTTTCTTT.

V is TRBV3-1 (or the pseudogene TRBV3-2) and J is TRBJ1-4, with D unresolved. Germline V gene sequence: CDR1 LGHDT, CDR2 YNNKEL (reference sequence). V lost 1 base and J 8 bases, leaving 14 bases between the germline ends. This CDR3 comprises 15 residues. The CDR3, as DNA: TGTGCCAGCAGCCAAGGGTTTGGTGTAAGGGAAAAACTGTTTTTT. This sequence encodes CASSQGFGVREKLFF.

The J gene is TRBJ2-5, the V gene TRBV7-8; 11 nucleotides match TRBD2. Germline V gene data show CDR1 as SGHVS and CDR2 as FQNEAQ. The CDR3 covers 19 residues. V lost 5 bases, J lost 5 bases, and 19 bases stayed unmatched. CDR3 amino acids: CASSPPSPLSGGGRETQYF. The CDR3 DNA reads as TGTGCCAGCAGCCCCCCCTCCCCCCTTAGCGGGGGGGGGAGGGAGACCCAGTACTTC.

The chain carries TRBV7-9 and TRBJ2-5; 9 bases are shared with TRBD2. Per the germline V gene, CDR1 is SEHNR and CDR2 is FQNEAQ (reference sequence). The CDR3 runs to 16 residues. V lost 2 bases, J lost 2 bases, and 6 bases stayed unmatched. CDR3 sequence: CASSLQAGGPQETQYF. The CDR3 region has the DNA TGTGCCAGCAGCTTACAAGCGGGGGGTCCGCAAGAGACCCAGTACTTC.

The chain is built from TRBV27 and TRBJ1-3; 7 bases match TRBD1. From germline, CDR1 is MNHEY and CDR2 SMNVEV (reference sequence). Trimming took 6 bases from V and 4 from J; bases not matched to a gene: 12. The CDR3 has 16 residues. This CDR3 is CASSIRRQGSGNTIYF. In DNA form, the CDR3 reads TGTGCCAGCAGCATCCGGAGACAGGGTTCCGGAAACACCATATATTTT.

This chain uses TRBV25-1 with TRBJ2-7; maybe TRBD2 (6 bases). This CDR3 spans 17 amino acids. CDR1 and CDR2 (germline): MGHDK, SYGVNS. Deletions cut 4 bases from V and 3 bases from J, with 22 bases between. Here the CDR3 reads CASSAPARDLKDYEQYF. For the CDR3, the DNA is TGTGCCAGCAGTGCCCCCGCCCGGGACTTAAAAGACTACGAGCAGTACTTC.

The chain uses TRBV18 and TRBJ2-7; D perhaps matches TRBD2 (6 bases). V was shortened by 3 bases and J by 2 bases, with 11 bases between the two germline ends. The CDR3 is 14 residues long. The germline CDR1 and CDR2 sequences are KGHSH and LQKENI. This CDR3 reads CASSPDSGPYEQYF. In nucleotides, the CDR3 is TGTGCCAGCTCACCCGACAGCGGGCCCTACGAGCAGTACTTC.

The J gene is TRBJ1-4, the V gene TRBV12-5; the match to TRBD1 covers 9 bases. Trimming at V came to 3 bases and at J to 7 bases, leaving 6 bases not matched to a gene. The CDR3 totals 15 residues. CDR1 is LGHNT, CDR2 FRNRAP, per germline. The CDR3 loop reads CASGFGQGRREKLFF. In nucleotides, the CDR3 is TGTGCTAGTGGTTTCGGACAGGGGAGGCGTGAAAAACTGTTTTTT. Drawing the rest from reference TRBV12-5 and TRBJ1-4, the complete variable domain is DARVTQTPRHKVTEMGQEVTMRCQPILGHNTVFWYRQTMMQGLELLAYFRNRAPLDDSGMPKDRFSAEMPDATLATLKIQPSEPRDSAVYFCASGFGQGRREKLFFGSGTQLSVL.

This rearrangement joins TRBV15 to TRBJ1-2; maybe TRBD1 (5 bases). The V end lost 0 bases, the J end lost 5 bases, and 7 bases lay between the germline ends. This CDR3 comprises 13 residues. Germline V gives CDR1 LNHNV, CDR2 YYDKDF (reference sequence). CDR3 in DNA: TGTGCCACCAGCAGAGATCAGGGATATGGCTACACCTTC. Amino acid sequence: CATSRDQGYGYTF.

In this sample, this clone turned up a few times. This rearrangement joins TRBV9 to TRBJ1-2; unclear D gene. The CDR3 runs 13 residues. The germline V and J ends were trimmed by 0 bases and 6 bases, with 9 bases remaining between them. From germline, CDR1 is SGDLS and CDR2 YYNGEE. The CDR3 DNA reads TGTGCCAGCAGCGTAGCAGGTTCGCATGGCTACACCTTC. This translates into CASSVAGSHGYTF.

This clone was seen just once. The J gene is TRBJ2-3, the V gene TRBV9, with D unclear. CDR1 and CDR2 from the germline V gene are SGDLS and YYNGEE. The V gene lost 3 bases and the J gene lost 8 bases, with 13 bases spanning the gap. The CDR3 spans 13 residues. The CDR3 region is CASSASQLSTQYF. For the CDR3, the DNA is TGTGCCAGCAGCGCTTCTCAGTTGTCTACGCAGTATTTT.

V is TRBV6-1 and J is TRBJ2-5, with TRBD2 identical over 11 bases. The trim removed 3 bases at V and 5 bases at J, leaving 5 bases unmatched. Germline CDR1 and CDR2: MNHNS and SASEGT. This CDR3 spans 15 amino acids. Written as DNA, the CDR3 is TGTGCCAGCAGTGACCACTGGACTAGCGGGGAGACCCAGTACTTC. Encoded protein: CASSDHWTSGETQYF.

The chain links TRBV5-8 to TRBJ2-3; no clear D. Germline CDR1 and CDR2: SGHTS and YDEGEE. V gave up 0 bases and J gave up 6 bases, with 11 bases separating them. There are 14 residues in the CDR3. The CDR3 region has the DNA TGTGCCAGCAGCTTGGTGGGCTCAGACGATACGCAGTATTTT. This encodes CASSLVGSDDTQYF.